This T cell receptor beta chain is drawn from a study of T cells in Graves' hyperthyroidism and ophthalmopathy. At least ten counts were recorded for this clonotype. Researchers amplified the TCR beta CDR3 regions from RNA transcripts. An initial round of RT-PCR targeting the TCR CDR3 relied on the HTBI primer set. One entry per CDR3 protein results from TCRdb running MiXCR on the multiplex PCR reads. The sample yields 550,000 to 700,000 distinct CDR3 sequences, about half seen once. The CDR3 has 14 amino acids. Germline CDR1 is SNHLY and CDR2 is FYNNEI. Trimming removed 8 bases at V and 5 bases at J, with 15 bases between.

This receptor was identified in an adult woman with Graves' disease, either hyperthyroidism or ophthalmopathy (not recorded which). The chain joins TRBV2 to TRBJ2-2; tentative D call: TRBD2 (6 bases). Source material: peripheral blood or thyroid tissue (not recorded which). This chain's CDR3 is CASGGTPGTGELFF. For the CDR3, the DNA is TGTGCCAGCGGGGGGACCCCCGGAACCGGGGAGCTGTTTTTT. The whole variable domain, filled in from reference TRBV2 and TRBJ2-2, reads EPEVTQTPSHQVTQMGQEVILRCVPISNHLYFYWYRQILGQKVEFLVSFYNNEISEKSEIFDDQFSVERPDGSNFTLKIRSTKLEDSAMYFCASGGTPGTGELFFGEGSRLTVL.